These 7 T cell receptor beta chains were sequenced from one sample in a study of blood T cell repertoires in COVID-19. Produced via immunoSEQ multiplex PCR; TCRdb's table is partial and in-frame only. Of 200,000 to 300,000 clones listed, around 90% are singletons. Specimen: peripheral blood. These receptors all come from a man aged 25 to 40 with COVID-19, enrolled during active disease.

The rearrangement links TRBV11-2 to TRBJ1-6; 9 bases are a match to TRBD1. From germline, CDR1 is SGHAT and CDR2 FQNNGV. This CDR3 is 13 amino acids long. With V trimmed by 8 bases and J by 7 bases, 3 bases remained unmatched. CDR3 nucleotide sequence: TGTGCCAGCCGGGACAGGGTCAATTCACCCCTCCACTTT. It specifies CASRDRVNSPLHF.

The chain carries TRBV2 and TRBJ1-6; 8 bases fit TRBD1. The CDR3 length is 18 residues. Germline values: CDR1 SNHLY, CDR2 FYNNEI. The V and J ends lost 5 bases and 1 base, in that order; junction bases with no gene match: 10. The CDR3 sequence: CASSYGTGGWSYNSPLHF. DNA of the CDR3: TGTGCCAGCAGTTACGGGACAGGTGGTTGGTCCTATAATTCACCCCTCCACTTT.

The CDR3 loop is CASSPSGGASYEQYF. DNA of the CDR3: TGTGCCAGCTCACCTAGCGGGGGGGCCTCCTACGAGCAGTACTTC. The chain has TRBV18 and TRBJ2-7; 11 positions agree with TRBD2. From germline, CDR1 is KGHSH and CDR2 LQKENI. With V trimmed by 3 bases and J by 0 bases, 1 base remained unmatched. This CDR3 region has 15 residues.

This clone has a handful of counts. Here the CDR3 reads CATTYSGGNSGNTIYF. The CDR3 DNA reads as TGTGCCACGACCTATAGTGGAGGGAACTCTGGAAACACCATATATTTT. This chain uses TRBV15 with TRBJ1-3; D remains ambiguous. CDR1 is LNHNV, CDR2 YYDKDF, per germline (reference sequence). This CDR3 contains 16 residues. With 9 bases removed from V and 0 bases from J, the gap between germline ends came to 18 bases. Together with reference TRBV15 and TRBJ1-3, the CDR3 gives the full variable domain: DAMVIQNPRYQVTQFGKPVTLSCSQTLNHNVMYWYQQKSSQAPKLLFHYYDKDFNNEADTPDNFQSRRPNTSFCFLDIRSPGLGDTAMYLCATTYSGGNSGNTIYFGEGSWLTVV.

The CDR3 DNA follows: TGTGCCAGCAAAGACAACTCCTACGAGCAGTACTTC. Translation gives CASKDNSYEQYF. The gene calls are TRBV6-5 and TRBJ2-7, with D unresolved. The CDR3 sequence is 12 residues long. V lost 7 bases and J 0 bases, leaving 7 bases between the germline ends. Germline CDR1 is MNHEY and CDR2 is SVGAGI.

This chain links TRBV6-2 or TRBV6-3 with TRBJ2-4, with 10 positions matching TRBD2. Trimming removed 3 bases from V and 0 bases from J; junction bases left unmatched: 11. Germline V lookup: CDR1 MNHEY, CDR2 SVGEGT. This CDR3 comprises 19 residues. CDR3 coding DNA: TGTGCCAGCAGTTATCCACGGGGGACTAGCGAACTAGCCAAAAACATTCAGTACTTC. It specifies CASSYPRGTSELAKNIQYF.

This sequence joins TRBV6-6 and TRBJ2-7; D is tentatively TRBD1 or TRBD2 (7 bases each). This CDR3 comprises 16 residues. V was trimmed by 5 bases and J by 5 bases, leaving 22 bases between them. CDR1 is MNHNY and CDR2 is SVGAGI in the germline V gene (reference sequence). As DNA, the CDR3 is TGTGCCAGCAGTCGACAGGGAGGGCCTGGAAGAGACGAGCAGTACTTC. Amino acids: CASSRQGGPGRDEQYF.